The entry that follows covers one T cell receptor beta chain sequence. What it binds is not known. The data are from a study of cytomegalovirus exposure and HLA in healthy donors. Study-level findings and limits: Earlier results showed most TCR beta V segments being productive about 87% or about 30% of the time. Sequencing probably produced one cluster of sequence variants that were highly shared.

Both 60 Vbeta primers and 13 Jbeta primers went into the PCR. Here immunoSEQ multiplex PCR was the method, and the copy in TCRdb shows in-frame clones only, minus some. This sample yields some 130,000 clones, of which around 75% are seen a single time; 2.5% to 3.5% belongs to the top ten. Germline V gives CDR1 GTSNPN, CDR2 SVGIG (reference sequence). CDR3 size: 12 residues. V was shortened by 1 base and J by 4 bases, with 5 bases between the two germline ends. The sample comprised PBMCs. This clonotype originated in a man in his forties in good health and CMV-seronegative. V and J are TRBV30 and TRBJ1-3; D not resolved. For the CDR3, the DNA is TGTGCCTGGAGTGCCACAGGAAACACCATATATTTT. This codes for CAWSATGNTIYF.